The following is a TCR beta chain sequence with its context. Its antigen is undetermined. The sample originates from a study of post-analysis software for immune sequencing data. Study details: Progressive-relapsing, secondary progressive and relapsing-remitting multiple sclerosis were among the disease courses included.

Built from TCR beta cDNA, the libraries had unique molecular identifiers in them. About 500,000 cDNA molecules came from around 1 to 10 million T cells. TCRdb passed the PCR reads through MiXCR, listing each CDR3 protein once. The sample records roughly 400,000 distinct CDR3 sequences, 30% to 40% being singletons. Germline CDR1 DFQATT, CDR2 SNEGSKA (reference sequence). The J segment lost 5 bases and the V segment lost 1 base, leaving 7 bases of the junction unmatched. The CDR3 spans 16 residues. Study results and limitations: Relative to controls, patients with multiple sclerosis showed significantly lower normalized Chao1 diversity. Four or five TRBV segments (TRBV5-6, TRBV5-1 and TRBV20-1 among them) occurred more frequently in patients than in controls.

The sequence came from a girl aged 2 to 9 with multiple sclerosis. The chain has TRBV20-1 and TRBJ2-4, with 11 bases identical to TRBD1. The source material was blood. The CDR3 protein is CSARGPGTGGENIQYF. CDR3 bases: TGCAGTGCTAGAGGCCCCGGGACAGGGGGAGAAAACATTCAGTACTTC.